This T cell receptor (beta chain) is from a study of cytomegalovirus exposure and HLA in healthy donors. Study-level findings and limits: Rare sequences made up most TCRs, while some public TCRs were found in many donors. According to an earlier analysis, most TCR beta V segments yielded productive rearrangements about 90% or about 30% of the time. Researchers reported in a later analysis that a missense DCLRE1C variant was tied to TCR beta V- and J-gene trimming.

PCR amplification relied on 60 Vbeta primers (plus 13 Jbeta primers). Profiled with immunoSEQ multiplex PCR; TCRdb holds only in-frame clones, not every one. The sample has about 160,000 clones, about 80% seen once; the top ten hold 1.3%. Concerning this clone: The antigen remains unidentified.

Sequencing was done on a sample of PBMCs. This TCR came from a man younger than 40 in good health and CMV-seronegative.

The CDR3 here is CASSWGQNYGYTF. The DNA of the CDR3 is TGTGCCAGCAGCTGGGGACAGAACTATGGCTACACCTTC. The V call is TRBV5-6, the J call TRBJ1-2, with TRBD1 matching 7 bases. Germline CDR1 SGHDT, CDR2 YYEEEE. Trimming cost V 3 bases and J 2 bases; bases outside gene matches: 1. The CDR3 is 13 residues long.